The next 17 T cell receptor beta chains were all read from a single sample in a study of blood T cell repertoires in COVID-19. TCRdb's copy holds only in-frame clones and misses some; the assay was immunoSEQ multiplex PCR. The table records around 300,000 clones, 85% to 90% of them present only once. Input material: peripheral blood. The receptors stem from a woman aged 45-65 years with active or convalescent COVID-19.

The chain recombines TRBV30 with TRBJ1-2; no reliable D call. Trimming shortened V by 1 base and J by 1 base, and 7 bases separated the two germline ends. From germline, CDR1 is GTSNPN and CDR2 SVGIG (reference sequence). CDR3 length equals 13 residues. The CDR3 loop reads CAWSAQRNYGYTF. The CDR3 coding sequence is TGTGCCTGGAGTGCACAACGTAACTATGGCTACACCTTC.

This rearrangement joins TRBV30 to TRBJ2-7, with D tentatively TRBD1 (6 bases). Trimming removed 4 bases at V and 3 bases at J, with 16 bases between. Germline V gene sequence: CDR1 GTSNPN, CDR2 SVGIG (reference sequence). This CDR3 region has 14 residues. CDR3 in DNA: TGTGCCTGGAAAGTCCAGGGGTCCTACTACGAGCAGTACTTC. Its translation is CAWKVQGSYYEQYF.

The chain joins TRBV6-1 to TRBJ2-7, with 8 positions matching TRBD1. Unmatched junction bases numbered 11, after V lost 4 bases and J lost 0 bases. Germline assignment: CDR1 MNHNS and CDR2 SASEGT. This CDR3 is built from 17 residues. The CDR3 DNA is TGTGCCAGCAGTGGGGACCGACAGGGGACCGTCTCCTACGAGCAGTACTTC. Encoded protein: CASSGDRQGTVSYEQYF.

The CDR3 DNA is TGTGCCAGCGGGGGGGGCCCGGCCGGAAATGAAGCTTTCTTT. Protein sequence: CASGGGPAGNEAFF. The chain is built from TRBV28 and TRBJ1-1, with D possibly being TRBD1 (6 bases). This CDR3 comprises 14 residues. V gave up 8 bases and J gave up 7 bases, with 20 bases separating them. In germline, CDR1 is MDHEN, CDR2 SYDVKM.

This chain joins TRBV4-3 and TRBJ1-6; tentative D call: TRBD1 (5 bases). Germline V lookup: CDR1 LGHNA, CDR2 YSLEER. The length of the CDR3 is 17 residues. V dropped 0 bases and J dropped 10 bases, with 19 bases sitting between them. CDR3 sequence (DNA): TGCGCCAGCAGCCAAGAGGCTGTTGACAGAATATTATCACCCCTCCACTTT. It translates to CASSQEAVDRILSPLHF.

This clone has only one observation. The J gene is TRBJ2-7, the V gene TRBV4-1, with 8 nucleotides matching TRBD2. This CDR3 has 15 residues. In germline, CDR1 is MGHRA, CDR2 YSYEKL. Germline trimming cut 1 base from V and 3 bases from J; bases unmatched to any gene: 5. CDR3: CASSQGLAGFYEQYF. In nucleotides, the CDR3 is TGCGCCAGCAGCCAAGGGCTAGCGGGCTTCTACGAGCAGTACTTC.

The gene calls are TRBV29-1 and TRBJ1-6; perhaps TRBD1 as D (5 bases). CDR1 is SQVTM and CDR2 is ANQGSEA in the germline V gene. CDR3 length: 13 residues. V was trimmed by 5 bases and J by 6 bases, leaving 11 bases between them. CDR3 protein: CSVSGGRNSPLHF. The CDR3, as DNA: TGCAGCGTTTCCGGGGGTCGTAATTCACCCCTCCACTTT.

The chain uses TRBV28 and TRBJ1-5, with a possible D match to TRBD1 (5 bases). Germline V gene data show CDR1 as MDHEN and CDR2 as SYDVKM. V lost 8 bases, J lost 6 bases, and 17 bases lay in between. CDR3 size: 14 residues. The CDR3 coding sequence is TGTGCCAGCTTCCCCGGGGCAGCGGGTCAGCCCCAGCATTTT. Its protein is CASFPGAAGQPQHF.

The chain has TRBV6-5 and TRBJ2-3; tentative D call: TRBD1 (6 bases). Trimming stripped 7 bases from V and 3 bases from J, with 11 bases between. This CDR3 spans 13 amino acids. The germline CDR1 and CDR2 sequences are MNHEY and SVGAGI. The CDR3 spells CASNRASTDTQYF. In nucleotides, the CDR3 is TGTGCCAGCAACAGGGCTTCAACAGATACGCAGTATTTT.

This clone was picked up a small number of times. V is TRBV19 and J is TRBJ1-5; the D gene is possibly TRBD1 (6 bases). The germline gives CDR1 LNHDA, CDR2 SQIVND (reference sequence). The ends were cut back, 6 bases at V and 0 bases at J, with 12 bases in the middle. The CDR3 runs to 15 residues. The CDR3 nucleotides are TGTGCCAGTAGAGGGACAAGCTATAGCAATCAGCCCCAGCATTTT. This sequence encodes CASRGTSYSNQPQHF.

The chain employs TRBV30 and TRBJ1-2; the match to TRBD1 covers 9 bases. The V and J ends lost 4 bases and 1 base, in that order; junction bases with no gene match: 4. Germline V gene data show CDR1 as GTSNPN and CDR2 as SVGIG (reference sequence). The CDR3 spans 14 residues. The CDR3 nucleotides read TGTGCCTGGACTCAGGACAGGGGTAACTATGGCTACACCTTC. This translates into CAWTQDRGNYGYTF.

The chain employs TRBV2 and TRBJ2-1, with 11 bases matching TRBD2. The CDR3 extends over 16 amino acids. With V trimmed by 4 bases and J by 9 bases, 11 bases remained unmatched. Germline V gene lookup returns CDR1 SNHLY and CDR2 FYNNEI. This chain's CDR3 is CASSALAGGQQGEQFF. DNA for the CDR3: TGTGCCAGCAGTGCCTTAGCGGGGGGGCAACAAGGTGAGCAGTTCTTC.

This rearrangement joins TRBV7-9 to TRBJ1-1; no clear D gene. Germline-derived CDR1 and CDR2 are SEHNR and FQNEAQ (reference sequence). Trimming shortened V by 4 bases and J by 11 bases, and 11 bases separated the two germline ends. The CDR3 spans 11 residues. CDR3 residues: CASSSSGGAFF. The CDR3 DNA is TGTGCCAGCAGCTCATCAGGAGGGGCTTTCTTT. Variable domain in full (rest from reference TRBV7-9 and TRBJ1-1): DTGVSQNPRHKITKRGQNVTFRCDPISEHNRLYWYRQTLGQGPEFLTYFQNEAQLEKSRLLSDRFSAERPKGSFSTLEIQRTEQGDSAMYLCASSSSGGAFFGQGTRLTVV.

The CDR3 sequence: CASSLSTARYGYTF. The CDR3 nucleotides are TGTGCCAGCAGCTTAAGTACTGCTCGCTATGGCTACACCTTC. This chain links TRBV7-2 with TRBJ1-2; D gene ambiguous. The germline V gene encodes CDR1 SGHTA and CDR2 FQGNSA. This CDR3 is 14 amino acids long. Trimming pared 2 bases from V and 4 bases from J, leaving 11 bases between. Full variable domain (rest looked up from reference TRBV7-2 and TRBJ1-2): GAGVSQSPSNKVTEKGKDVELRCDPISGHTALYWYRQSLGQGLEFLIYFQGNSAPDKSGLPSDRFSAERTGGSVSTLTIQRTQQEDSAVYLCASSLSTARYGYTFGSGTRLTVV.

The V gene is TRBV2, the J gene TRBJ1-1, with D uncertain. Germline CDR1 SNHLY, CDR2 FYNNEI. The CDR3 is 12 amino acids. Trimming took off 8 bases at V and 3 bases at J, with 10 bases between the two ends. The CDR3, as DNA: TGTGCCAGCTACTTTCTGGACACTGAAGCTTTCTTT. Protein product: CASYFLDTEAFF.

V gene TRBV6-5 combines with J gene TRBJ1-1, with D tentatively TRBD1 (5 bases). Germline loops: CDR1 MNHEY, CDR2 SVGAGI. Trimming took 5 bases from V and 5 from J, leaving 15 bases between them. The CDR3 covers 14 residues. CDR3 residues: CASSPAGFLTEAFF. The CDR3 DNA sequence: TGTGCCAGCAGTCCGGCAGGGTTCCTAACTGAAGCTTTCTTT.

This chain connects TRBV19 to TRBJ2-7, with D perhaps TRBD2 (6 bases). Trimming removed 5 bases from V and 1 base from J, with 9 bases in between. The germline V gene has CDR1 LNHDA and CDR2 SQIVND (reference sequence). The length of the CDR3 is 13 residues. The CDR3 DNA reads TGTGCCAGTAGTTTAAGCGGGTCCTACGAGCAGTACTTC. Translated, it gives CASSLSGSYEQYF.